This record concerns one T cell receptor (beta chain) sequence. The antigen it binds to is not known. Per-nucleotide qualities are absent, and no much larger clonotype sits a single base away. The data were obtained in a study of identical twins (dated by TCRdb to 2016 to 2018). Study-wide context: To test whether fetal clonotypes persist, this study deep-sequenced TCR alpha and beta repertoires from monozygotic twins, from unrelated adults of various ages, and from cord blood. Replicate twin experiments were performed at different times using different library preparation protocols to rule out contamination. What the work shows at the level of the full study, not this receptor alone: The excess sharing between twins in beta out-of-frame sequences was weaker because fewer shared sequences reduced the signal-to-noise ratio. Compared with coincidental sharing between unrelated individuals, an excess of low generation-probability sequences was observed among out-of-frame TCR alpha sequences shared between twins. Recombination models systematically underestimated out-of-frame TCR alpha sharing in monozygotic twins but agreed with sharing between unrelated individuals. Fewer insertions were carried by abundant cord blood beta clonotypes; a weaker similar trend was observed in young adult naive repertoires, while no such trend was observed in memory repertoires. Invariant T cells such as MAIT and iNKT could partly confound zero-insertion analyses, though diverse VJ usage argued against this for most clonotypes. Conclusions relied on cross-sectional statistical analysis, since the same donors could not be followed over many years.

All donors were healthy Caucasians. The twin cohort consisted of three pairs of female monozygotic twins, all aged roughly 18 to 29 years. Miltenyi CD45RO+ enrichment and human naive T-cell isolation kits were used to isolate memory (CD45RO+) and naive T cells from PBMC. Preparation of the library involved 5' RACE. Sequencing used an Illumina HiSeq 2000. A universal primer binding site was added through template switching, and the final cDNA carried a unique molecular identifier so that TCR cDNA molecules could be counted accurately. First-strand cDNA for TCR alpha and beta chains was synthesized from specific primers in the conserved constant-segment region. To control for contamination, each cDNA library was double barcoded with a SMART-Mk sample barcode plus Illumina barcodes. Two successive PCR steps introduced TruSeq adapter sequences along with Illumina sample barcodes. Sequencing of the TCR alpha and beta cDNA libraries was done on the Illumina HiSeq platform using custom primers. Per the source publication's procedure: MiGEC processed the raw reads to extract unique molecular identifiers, while MiXCR was used to determine the CDR3 positions. Recombination models were inferred per individual with the repgenHMM and IGoR tools using an EM algorithm. Shared clonotypes were analyzed with the tcR package in R, and sharing was normalized by the product of cloneset sizes. To study raw recombination free of thymic and clonal selection effects, out-of-frame nonproductive sequences were analyzed. TCRdb passed the public sequencing reads through fastp at Q25 and MiXCR, retaining productive beta sequences. Identical CDR3 proteins give one entry, which carries the most common genes and DNA. The V and J calls come from TCRdb's annotation, not from the publication. The sample profile shows about 280,000 distinct CDR3 sequences; roughly 8.6% of them were found once. The ten largest clones take up 2% to 2.5% of the sample.

Taken from the germline V gene, the CDR1 and CDR2 loops are SGHRS and YFSETQ. The V end gives up 4 bases and the J end 1 base, leaving 8 bases in the junction not matched to a gene. The CDR3 measures 18 amino acids from cysteine to phenylalanine. The DNA shown is the 54-base CDR3, in frame from base 1. The same sample was also used in a study of yellow fever vaccine responses in identical twins. From that second study: According to the authors, the vaccine-induced T cell response in identical twins seemed to be partly convergent and partly specific to each individual. The study precisely tracked vaccine-responding T cell clones in identical twins.

Material: memory (CD45RO+) T cells sorted from blood. The intended sense of this specimen's cell subset or site label: CD45RO+ enriched T cells. This sequence was found in a woman aged 18-29 years in good health. The chain is encoded by TRBV5-1 joined to TRBJ2-5, and TRBD2 matches 15 of the central bases. The CDR3 reads as follows: CASSGRTSGRGSQETQYF. The sequenced DNA is TGCGCCAGCAGCGGGAGGACTAGCGGGAGGGGGTCCCAAGAGACCCAGTACTTC.